Described below is a single T cell receptor (beta chain) sequence and its context. Its antigen remains unknown. The repertoire was sequenced with immunoSEQ multiplex PCR; TCRdb's copy has only in-frame clones and lacks some. The data show roughly 150,000 clones, around 89% seen once. The sample is drawn from a study of cytomegalovirus exposure and HLA in healthy donors. On the study more broadly: The use of the same platform for the 120 validation repertoires and the roughly 630 first-cohort repertoires was reported by a later analysis. Study results and caveats: Cytomegalovirus status was reportedly diagnosed by the classifier with high sensitivity and specificity. The investigators catalogued 160 or so TCR beta chains as cytomegalovirus-associated.

V gave up 4 bases and J gave up 4 bases, with 17 bases separating them. The CDR3 runs 15 residues. Per germline, CDR1 SGHNT and CDR2 YYREEE (reference sequence). Sequencing used PBMCs. The rearrangement uses TRBV5-4 and TRBJ1-1, with D maybe TRBD1 (6 bases). The sequence came from a man between 18 and 35 years old in good health and CMV-seronegative. The CDR3 here is CASSLGRTAGTEAFF. CDR3 nucleotides: TGTGCCAGCAGCCTGGGACGGACAGCCGGCACTGAAGCTTTCTTT.